This TCR beta chain originates from a study of blood T cell repertoires in COVID-19 (dated by TCRdb to the early 2020s). Study-level background: Samples from collaborators originated in the United States, Italy and Spain and spanned both the acute and convalescent phases of COVID-19. Samples came from the ongoing ImmuneRACE study (first 160 participants) plus 1,254 subjects from 6 global collaborators. The dataset comprised deeply sampled blood TCRbeta repertoires from subjects exposed to, actively infected with, or recovered from COVID-19. The repertoires were made available in a free public database intended to serve as a resource for research on the immune response to SARS-CoV-2. Where available, HLA class I and class II types were taken from metadata supplied by the sample provider and were not determined by assay-based typing. The material from the prospective study consisted of cDNA or gDNA derived from T cells, B-cell-depleted T cells, or PBMCs. Nearly every sample came with metadata listing a de-identified subject ID, COVID-19 status, age in years and sex. Overall study results and their limits: How much clinical and demographic metadata was included differed by source and by participant, and the metadata was provided uncurated.

The immunoSEQ Assay, a bias-controlled multiplex PCR, was used to amplify TCRbeta CDR3 regions from genomic DNA. Processing in the source paper ran as follows. The number of nucleated cells in each sample was estimated by amplification of reference gene primers within the assay. To quantify the absolute abundance of each unique TCRbeta CDR3 rearrangement, sequence reads were collapsed and filtered. For each sample, productive Simpson clonality was calculated as the square root of Simpson's diversity index over productive rearrangements. TCRdb took this table from immuneACCESS and kept in-frame rearrangements with V and J called. Such tables lack part of the clones; where checked against another copy, unresolved V genes explain under half of the gap, and the rest is unexplained. Clone size and the V and J calls come from that table; the DNA yielded D and trimming. The sample data list 150,000 to 200,000 clones, and about four fifths of these were observed just once. The top ten clonotypes cover over 2% of the sample.

The collaborating institutions used their own protocols to collect whole blood in K2EDTA tubes. Collaborator samples were shipped for TCRbeta analysis as frozen whole blood, isolated PBMCs, or DNA extracted from either sample type. The germline V gene (reference sequence) provides CDR1 LNHDA and CDR2 SQIVND. The CDR3 starts with the cysteine, ends with the phenylalanine, and has 14 residues. CDR3 DNA only is kept here, 42 bases in frame from base 1. At the junction V is shortened by 6 bases and J by 5 bases, with 16 bases in between. Remarks on this clone: The target of this receptor is not known. Within one base of it there is no much larger clone, and no base qualities were kept.

The source material was peripheral blood. This receptor chain uses TRBV19 and TRBJ1-1; the D region possibly corresponds to TRBD1 (5 bases align). This clonotype was sampled from a human donor with acute or convalescent COVID-19. The donor label of this sample is uncertain. The DNA is TGTGCCAGTAGCCCCCCGGGGGGGGGAACTGAAGCTTTCTTT. This encodes CASSPPGGGTEAFF.